Below, one T cell receptor (beta chain) is given with its context. This sample was taken from a study of blood T cell repertoires in COVID-19. Clones were sequenced by immunoSEQ multiplex PCR, and TCRdb holds only the in-frame ones, with some missing. The table lists around 150,000 clones, under 90% of them singletons. CDR3 length: 14 amino acids. J lost 9 bases, V lost 5 bases, and 8 bases had no gene match. From germline, CDR1 is KGHSH and CDR2 LQKENI. The sequenced material came from PBMCs or T cells enriched from blood (not recorded which). This chain uses TRBV18 with TRBJ1-5; 9 bases are shared with TRBD1. This sequence was found in a man over 45 who had recovered from COVID-19. The CDR3 DNA sequence: TGTGCCAGCTCAGAAGACAGGGGGGCTTCGCCCCAGCATTTT. Protein sequence: CASSEDRGASPQHF.